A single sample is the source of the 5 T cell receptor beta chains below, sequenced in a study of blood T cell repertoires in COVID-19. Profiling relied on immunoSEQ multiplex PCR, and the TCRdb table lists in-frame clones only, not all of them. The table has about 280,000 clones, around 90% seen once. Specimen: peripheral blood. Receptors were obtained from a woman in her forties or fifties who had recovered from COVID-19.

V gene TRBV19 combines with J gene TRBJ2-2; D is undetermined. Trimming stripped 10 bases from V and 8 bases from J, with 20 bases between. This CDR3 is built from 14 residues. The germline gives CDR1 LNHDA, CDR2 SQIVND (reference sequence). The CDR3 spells CAKRYLGWWGELFF. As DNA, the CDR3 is TGTGCCAAAAGGTATCTGGGCTGGTGGGGGGAGCTGTTTTTT.

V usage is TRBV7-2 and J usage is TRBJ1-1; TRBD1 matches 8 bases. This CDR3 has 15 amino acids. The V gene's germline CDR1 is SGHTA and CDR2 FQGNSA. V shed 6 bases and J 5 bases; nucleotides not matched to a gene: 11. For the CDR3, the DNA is TGTGCCAGCAGTTTACAGGGGGGCCCAAGGACTGAAGCTTTCTTT. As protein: CASSLQGGPRTEAFF.

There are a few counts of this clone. The CDR3 nucleotides read TGTGCCAGCAGCCAGGGACTGAGGAGCTCCTACGAGCAGTACTTC. Encoded protein: CASSQGLRSSYEQYF. The chain uses TRBV11-2 and TRBJ2-7, with D possibly matching TRBD2 (6 bases). The CDR3 totals 15 residues. Per germline, CDR1 SGHAT and CDR2 FQNNGV. Trimming took off 5 bases at V and 0 bases at J, with 14 bases between the two ends.

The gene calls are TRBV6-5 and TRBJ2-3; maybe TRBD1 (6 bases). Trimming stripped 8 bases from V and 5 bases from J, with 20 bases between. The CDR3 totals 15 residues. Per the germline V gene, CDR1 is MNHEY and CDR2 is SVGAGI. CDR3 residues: CASRRTATLRDTQYF. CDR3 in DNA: TGTGCCAGCCGCCGGACAGCCACCCTTAGAGATACGCAGTATTTT.

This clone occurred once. CDR3 DNA sequence: TGTGCCAGCAGTGAAGATGATTACAGAGAGACCCAGTACTTC. This sequence encodes CASSEDDYRETQYF. The chain is built from TRBV6-1 and TRBJ2-5; no firm D call. The CDR3 contains 14 residues. CDR1 MNHNS and CDR2 SASEGT come from the germline V gene. Trimming stripped 1 base from V and 4 bases from J, with 10 bases between.